Following are 14 T cell receptor beta chains from one sample sequenced in a study of blood T cell repertoires in COVID-19. The protocol was immunoSEQ multiplex PCR, while the TCRdb copy is restricted to in-frame clones and leaves out a portion. The data contain hundreds of thousands of clones, 91% of them singletons. The source material was peripheral blood. The receptors shown here come from a woman younger than 30 who had recovered from COVID-19.

The V and J genes are TRBV7-2 and TRBJ2-5; D possibly corresponds to TRBD2 (6 bases). Germline-derived CDR1 and CDR2 are SGHTA and FQGNSA. This CDR3 is 15 amino acids long. Deletions cut 0 bases from V and 1 base from J, with 9 bases between. The CDR3 spells CASSLAGGVQETQYF. CDR3 nucleotide sequence: TGTGCCAGCAGCTTAGCGGGAGGAGTCCAAGAGACCCAGTACTTC.

This chain uses TRBV10-3 with TRBJ1-6; the D is unclear. With 2 bases removed from V and 8 bases from J, the gap between germline ends came to 16 bases. CDR1 and CDR2 from the germline V gene are ENHRY and SYGVKD. The CDR3 sequence is 16 residues long. CDR3 nucleotide sequence: TGTGCCATCAGTGAGACCGGTTATACCGATGATTCACCCCTCCACTTT. Translating gives CAISETGYTDDSPLHF.

In the case of this clone: The junction departs from the called germline gene at one end, perhaps through a read error. This chain joins TRBV4-3 and TRBJ2-3, with TRBD2 matching over 10 bases. Germline loops: CDR1 LGHNA, CDR2 YSLEER. This CDR3 is 15 amino acids long. The chain's CDR3 is CASSQALKAGGPRGF. DNA for the CDR3: TGCGCCAGCAGCCAAGCCCTTAAAGCGGGAGGGCCCAGGGGTTTT.

The chain employs TRBV24-1 and TRBJ2-3; D possibly corresponds to TRBD2 (5 bases). Germline assignment: CDR1 KGHDR and CDR2 SFDVKD. V lost 9 bases, J lost 0 bases, and 15 bases lay in between. This CDR3 spans 15 amino acids. As DNA, the CDR3 is TGTGCCACCTCTCCCGGTTGGACTAGCACAGATACGCAGTATTTT. This sequence encodes CATSPGWTSTDTQYF.

The chain has TRBV5-5 and TRBJ2-5; perhaps TRBD1 as D (6 bases). The CDR3 spans 16 residues. V lost 5 bases, J lost 0 bases, and 17 bases lay in between. The germline V gene encodes CDR1 SGHKS and CDR2 YYEKEE (reference sequence). The CDR3 protein is CASRAGRGVYQETQYF. In DNA, the CDR3 is TGTGCCAGCAGGGCCGGCAGGGGAGTTTACCAAGAGACCCAGTACTTC.

V gene TRBV21-1 combines with J gene TRBJ1-4. TRBV21-1 counts as a pseudogene. This CDR3 is built from 19 residues. Written as DNA, the CDR3 is TGTGCCAGCAGCTCAATAACGGGGGACAGCGGGGGCCTCGATGAAAAACTGTTTTTT. Translated, it gives CASSSITGDSGGLDEKLFF.

The gene calls are TRBV9 and TRBJ2-2; D may be TRBD2 (5 bases). CDR1 and CDR2 (germline): SGDLS, YYNGEE. The CDR3 covers 14 residues. The germline V and J ends were trimmed by 4 bases and 1 base, with 8 bases remaining between them. CDR3 nucleotides: TGTGCCAGCAGCCGGGGAAGGAACACCGGGGAGCTGTTTTTT. Encoded protein: CASSRGRNTGELFF.

This rearrangement joins TRBV12-5 to TRBJ2-1; TRBD2 aligns across 9 bases. The V gene end was trimmed by 4 bases and the J gene end by 8 bases; junction bases not matched to a gene: 21. The CDR3 consists of 19 residues. Germline V gives CDR1 LGHNT, CDR2 FRNRAP. CDR3 in DNA: TGTGCTAGTGGTTGGAGGGTTTTGGGTGAGCCTAGCGGGAAACATGAGCAGTTCTTC. It encodes CASGWRVLGEPSGKHEQFF.

The genes are TRBV5-4 and TRBJ2-1; tentative D call: TRBD2 (5 bases). Trimming removed 0 bases from V and 6 bases from J, with 19 bases in between. Germline CDR1 and CDR2: SGHNT and YYREEE (reference sequence). The CDR3 is made up of 17 amino acids. The CDR3 bases are TGTGCCAGCAGCTTGGCCGTAGCGATCCGTCCCCGCAATGAGCAGTTCTTC. Its translation is CASSLAVAIRPRNEQFF.

The chain is built from TRBV9 and TRBJ2-1; TRBD2 agrees at 12 bases. The CDR3 sequence is 15 residues long. V dropped 4 bases and J dropped 8; count of bases not matched to a gene: 7. Germline V gives CDR1 SGDLS, CDR2 YYNGEE. The CDR3: CASSPRLAGAHEQFF. The CDR3 DNA follows: TGTGCCAGCAGCCCCCGACTAGCGGGAGCCCATGAGCAGTTCTTC.

The chain uses TRBV3-1 (or the pseudogene TRBV3-2) and TRBJ2-7, with D perhaps TRBD2 (6 bases). This CDR3 spans 15 amino acids. The V gene lost 4 bases and the J gene lost 1 base, with 14 bases spanning the gap. Germline V gene lookup returns CDR1 LGHDT and CDR2 YNNKEL (reference sequence). The CDR3 loop reads CASSLGRGRSYEQYV. The CDR3 DNA is TGTGCCAGCAGCCTGGGGCGGGGACGATCCTACGAGCAGTACGTC.

The V gene is TRBV28, the J gene TRBJ2-5; 13 bases are shared with TRBD2. Germline CDR1 and CDR2: MDHEN and SYDVKM. The CDR3 extends over 17 amino acids. This chain's CDR3 is CSVVAAGGLAGSETQYF. The CDR3 DNA is TGTTCGGTGGTGGCTGCAGGGGGACTAGCGGGAAGTGAGACCCAGTACTTC.

This clone is a singleton in its sample. The rearrangement joins TRBV4-1 to TRBJ1-4, with 9 bases fitting TRBD1. V was clipped by 6 bases and J by 8 bases; unmatched bases: 16. CDR1 is MGHRA and CDR2 is YSYEKL in the germline V gene. The CDR3 has 17 amino acids. The CDR3 is CASRYRDRVPRGEKLFF. The CDR3 DNA reads TGCGCCAGCAGATACCGGGACAGGGTCCCCCGGGGAGAAAAACTGTTTTTT.

The rearrangement links TRBV7-8 to TRBJ2-3; D unclear. The germline V gene encodes CDR1 SGHVS and CDR2 FQNEAQ. The CDR3 has 15 residues. The germline V and J ends were trimmed by 2 bases and 0 bases, with 9 bases remaining between them. CDR3 DNA: TGTGCCAGCAGCTTAAATCCCGAGAGCACAGATACGCAGTATTTT. Residues: CASSLNPESTDTQYF.